The source of this TCR beta chain is a study of lymphopenia after photon versus proton radiotherapy. The repertoire was sequenced with immunoSEQ multiplex PCR; TCRdb's copy has only in-frame clones and lacks some. The data show approximately 53,000 clones, approximately 92% seen once. The source is a middle-aged woman with cholangiocarcinoma. Specimen: peripheral blood, collected from a patient treated with photon-based radiotherapy.

CDR3 amino acids: CASSRGQGLTDTQYF. Written as DNA, the CDR3 is TGTGCCAGCAGTCGAGGACAGGGACTCACAGATACGCAGTATTTT. The chain couples TRBV6-5 to TRBJ2-3; 8 bases agree with TRBD1. V gave up 5 bases and J gave up 2 bases; unmatched junction bases: 6. The CDR3 is 15 residues long. Germline CDR1 is MNHEY and CDR2 is SVGAGI.